This passage covers 13 T cell receptor beta chains from one sample sequenced in a study of PD-1 blockade in mismatch repair-deficient tumors. Assay: immunoSEQ multiplex PCR; the TCRdb copy retains only in-frame clones and omits some. The sample contains approximately 79,000 clones, roughly 80% of which appear only once. The input for sequencing was peripheral blood, taken 44 weeks after starting pembrolizumab. The receptor source for this set is an adult with mismatch repair-deficient cancer.

The sample holds one count of this clone. The V and J genes are TRBV27 and TRBJ2-1, with a possible D match to TRBD1 (6 bases). CDR3 length: 15 residues. Germline CDR1 is MNHEY and CDR2 is SMNVEV (reference sequence). Trimming removed 6 bases from V and 4 bases from J, with 16 bases in between. CDR3 in DNA: TGTGCCAGCAGGGCCGGGACATCTAATTACAATGAGCAGTTCTTC. Its protein is CASRAGTSNYNEQFF.

This clone has a single count. V and J are TRBV19 and TRBJ2-7, with TRBD1 identical over 9 bases. This CDR3 contains 16 residues. Germline assignment: CDR1 LNHDA and CDR2 SQIVND (reference sequence). Trimming took 5 bases from V and 1 from J; bases not matched to a gene: 9. The CDR3 is CASSGQQGAGSYEQYF. CDR3 in DNA: TGTGCCAGTAGTGGACAACAGGGGGCCGGATCCTACGAGCAGTACTTC.

This sequence joins TRBV6-1 and TRBJ1-4; 7 bases are shared with TRBD1. Germline lookup yields CDR1 MNHNS and CDR2 SASEGT. The CDR3 spans 13 residues. The trim removed 8 bases at V and 8 bases at J, leaving 8 bases unmatched. The CDR3 reads CASQTGRREKLFF. DNA for the CDR3: TGTGCCAGCCAGACAGGGCGGCGAGAAAAACTGTTTTTT.

V and J are TRBV7-2 and TRBJ2-7; D not certain. CDR1 and CDR2 from the germline V gene are SGHTA and FQGNSA. The ends were cut back, 2 bases at V and 2 bases at J, with 13 bases in the middle. The CDR3 is 15 residues long. In nucleotides, the CDR3 is TGTGCCAGCAGCTTACCGGAACTTTTTGCCTACGAGCAGTACTTC. This sequence encodes CASSLPELFAYEQYF.

V is TRBV11-1 and J is TRBJ2-1; 7 positions match TRBD2. The CDR3 is made up of 13 amino acids. V dropped 8 bases and J dropped 8; count of bases not matched to a gene: 9. Germline CDR1 and CDR2: SGHAT and FQDESV (reference sequence). The CDR3 here is CASRSRESYEQFF. The CDR3 coding sequence is TGTGCCAGCCGGTCGCGGGAGTCGTATGAGCAGTTCTTC.

The gene calls are TRBV5-6 and TRBJ2-5, with D possibly being TRBD1 (6 bases). V lost 4 bases and J 1 base, leaving 14 bases between the germline ends. CDR3 length: 15 amino acids. Germline V lookup: CDR1 SGHDT, CDR2 YYEEEE. CDR3 coding DNA: TGTGCCAGCAGCCCTACTGGACAGATCCAAGAGACCCAGTACTTC. Translating gives CASSPTGQIQETQYF. The full variable domain, with the rest looked up from reference TRBV5-6 and TRBJ2-5, is DAGVTQSPTHLIKTRGQQVTLRCSPKSGHDTVSWYQQALGQGPQFIFQYYEEEERQRGNFPDRFSGHQFPNYSSELNVNALLLGDSALYLCASSPTGQIQETQYFGPGTRLLVL.

This clone was seen a handful of times. The chain carries TRBV2 and TRBJ1-5; D may be TRBD1 (5 bases). Trimming shortened V by 7 bases and J by 2 bases, and 12 bases separated the two germline ends. Germline CDR1 is SNHLY and CDR2 is FYNNEI. The CDR3 is made up of 14 amino acids. DNA for the CDR3: TGTGCCAGCAACGGGCAGGGAGGCAATCAGCCCCAGCATTTT. It yields the protein CASNGQGGNQPQHF.

V gene TRBV30 combines with J gene TRBJ2-1, with TRBD2 matching over 16 bases. CDR3 length: 16 amino acids. Germline assignment: CDR1 GTSNPN and CDR2 SVGIG (reference sequence). Losses at the gene ends were 3 bases for V and 7 bases for J; bases not matched to a gene: 6. CDR3 nucleotides: TGTGCCTGGAGGGGGACTAGCGGGAGGGTCCAGAATGAGCAGTTCTTC. Its protein is CAWRGTSGRVQNEQFF.

This chain joins TRBV27 and TRBJ2-3; D call uncertain. V lost 3 bases and J lost 2, with 6 bases in between. Per germline, CDR1 MNHEY and CDR2 SMNVEV (reference sequence). This CDR3 has 13 residues. This chain's CDR3 is CASSFSATDTQYF. The CDR3 nucleotides read TGTGCCAGCAGTTTCTCGGCCACAGATACGCAGTATTTT.

The chain couples TRBV7-6 to TRBJ2-7; 11 positions agree with TRBD2. CDR1 is SGHVS, CDR2 FNYEAQ, per germline. V lost 1 base and J lost 3; bases outside the gene matches: 11. This CDR3 is built from 18 residues. The CDR3 loop is CASSLVGLAVGSIYEQYF. The CDR3 DNA follows: TGTGCCAGCAGCTTAGTGGGACTAGCGGTTGGCAGTATCTACGAGCAGTACTTC.

The gene calls are TRBV6-1 and TRBJ2-7; TRBD2 aligns across 10 bases. V was pared by 6 bases and J by 0 bases, with 2 bases of the junction left unmatched. This CDR3 contains 14 residues. The germline gives CDR1 MNHNS, CDR2 SASEGT. CDR3 sequence reads: CASRGLASSYEQYF. Written as DNA, the CDR3 is TGTGCCAGCAGGGGACTAGCGAGCTCCTACGAGCAGTACTTC.

The chain couples TRBV5-4 to TRBJ2-5; 13 bases fit TRBD2. There are 18 residues in the CDR3. Trimming at V came to 3 bases and at J to 5 bases, leaving 13 bases not matched to a gene. Germline V lookup: CDR1 SGHNT, CDR2 YYREEE (reference sequence). The CDR3 nucleotides read TGTGCCAGCAGCTCCCCCGGGACTAGCGGGGAGAGGGGGGAGACCCAGTACTTC. Translating gives CASSSPGTSGERGETQYF.

The chain combines TRBV9 with TRBJ2-2; 8 nucleotides align to TRBD1. Trimming cost V 2 bases and J 3 bases; bases outside gene matches: 3. Germline V CDR1 and CDR2: SGDLS, YYNGEE. There are 15 residues in the CDR3. As DNA, the CDR3 is TGTGCCAGCAGCGTTGGACAGGGTGACACCGGGGAGCTGTTTTTT. It translates to CASSVGQGDTGELFF.